There are a few counts of the clone carrying this T cell receptor beta chain. This specimen comes from a study of blood T cell repertoires in COVID-19. As for the study in general: The analysed material was cDNA or gDNA that came from T cells, B-cell-depleted T cells, or PBMCs.

Enrollees, about 18 to 89 years old, lived in about two dozen US areas. Germline loops: CDR1 SQVTM, CDR2 ANQGSEA. V gave up 7 bases and J gave up 6 bases; unmatched junction bases: 11. There are 13 residues in the CDR3. How the authors handled the data: Amplification of reference gene primers was used by the study to estimate nucleated cell counts. This table comes from immunoSEQ multiplex PCR, and its TCRdb copy is limited to in-frame clones, with some not included. The V and J calls and clone size come from that table; D and trimming were worked out from the DNA. In the table there are over 350,000 clones, around nine tenths of which are singletons.

The chain employs TRBV29-1 and TRBJ2-7, with TRBD1 matching over 8 bases. The TCR originated in a woman aged 25-40 years with acute COVID-19. The sequenced sample was PBMCs or T cells enriched from blood (not recorded which). The CDR3 DNA reads TGCAGCGGGAAGACAGGGGAAGCGGGCGAGCAGTACTTC. As protein: CSGKTGEAGEQYF.